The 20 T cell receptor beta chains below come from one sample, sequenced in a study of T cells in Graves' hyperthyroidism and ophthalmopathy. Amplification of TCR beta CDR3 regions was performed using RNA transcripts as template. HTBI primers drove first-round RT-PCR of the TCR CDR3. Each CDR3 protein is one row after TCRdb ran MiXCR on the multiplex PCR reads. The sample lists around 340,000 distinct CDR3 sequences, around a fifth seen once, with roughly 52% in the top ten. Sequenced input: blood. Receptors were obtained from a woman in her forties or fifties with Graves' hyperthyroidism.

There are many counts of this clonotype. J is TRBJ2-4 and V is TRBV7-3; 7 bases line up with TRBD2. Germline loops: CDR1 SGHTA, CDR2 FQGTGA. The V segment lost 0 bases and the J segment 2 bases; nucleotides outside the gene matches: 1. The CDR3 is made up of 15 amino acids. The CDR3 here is CASSLTGTTKNIQYF. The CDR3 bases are TGTGCCAGCAGCTTAACCGGGACTACCAAAAACATTCAGTACTTC.

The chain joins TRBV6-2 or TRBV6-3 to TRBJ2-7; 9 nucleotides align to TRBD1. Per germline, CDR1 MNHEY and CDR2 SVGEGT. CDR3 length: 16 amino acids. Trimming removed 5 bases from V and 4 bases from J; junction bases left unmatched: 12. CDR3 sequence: CASSRLYGTGMYEQYF. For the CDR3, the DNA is TGTGCCAGCAGTCGGCTTTACGGGACAGGGATGTACGAGCAGTACTTC.

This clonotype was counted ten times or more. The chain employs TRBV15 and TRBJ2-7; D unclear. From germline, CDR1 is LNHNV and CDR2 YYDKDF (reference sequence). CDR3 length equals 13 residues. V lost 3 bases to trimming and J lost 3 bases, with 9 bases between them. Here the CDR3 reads CATSRDRFYEQYF. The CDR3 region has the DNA TGTGCCACCAGCAGGGACCGCTTCTACGAGCAGTACTTC.

The CDR3 protein is CASNSFFIGEAFF. As DNA, the CDR3 is TGTGCCAGCAATTCATTTTTTATCGGTGAAGCTTTCTTT. The chain joins TRBV28 to TRBJ1-1; D is undetermined. V lost 7 bases to trimming and J lost 7 bases, with 16 bases between them. The CDR3 is made up of 13 amino acids. The germline V gene encodes CDR1 MDHEN and CDR2 SYDVKM.

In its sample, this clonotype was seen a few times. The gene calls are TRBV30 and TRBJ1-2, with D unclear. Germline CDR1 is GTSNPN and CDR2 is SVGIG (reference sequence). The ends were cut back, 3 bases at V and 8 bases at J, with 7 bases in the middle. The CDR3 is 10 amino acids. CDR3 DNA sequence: TGTGCCTGGAGAGGAGGCGGCTACACCTTC. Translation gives CAWRGGGYTF.

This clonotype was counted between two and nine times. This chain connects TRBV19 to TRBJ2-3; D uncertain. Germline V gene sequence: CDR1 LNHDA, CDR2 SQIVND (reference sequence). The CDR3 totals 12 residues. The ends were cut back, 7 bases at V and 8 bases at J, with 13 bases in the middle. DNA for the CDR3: TGTGCCAGTATCGGAGCTTGGGGTACGCAGTATTTT. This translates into CASIGAWGTQYF. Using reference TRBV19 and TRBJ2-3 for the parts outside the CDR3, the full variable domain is DGGITQSPKYLFRKEGQNVTLSCEQNLNHDAMYWYRQDPGQGLRLIYYSQIVNDFQKGDIAEGYSVSREKKESFPLTVTSAQKNPTAFYLCASIGAWGTQYFGPGTRLTVL.

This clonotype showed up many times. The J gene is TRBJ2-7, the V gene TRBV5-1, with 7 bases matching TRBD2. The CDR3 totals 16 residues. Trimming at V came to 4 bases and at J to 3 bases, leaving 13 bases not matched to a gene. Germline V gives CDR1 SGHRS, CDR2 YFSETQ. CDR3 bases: TGCGCCAGCAGCATCGACACATTCAGCGGGGTCTACGAGCAGTACTTC. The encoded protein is CASSIDTFSGVYEQYF.

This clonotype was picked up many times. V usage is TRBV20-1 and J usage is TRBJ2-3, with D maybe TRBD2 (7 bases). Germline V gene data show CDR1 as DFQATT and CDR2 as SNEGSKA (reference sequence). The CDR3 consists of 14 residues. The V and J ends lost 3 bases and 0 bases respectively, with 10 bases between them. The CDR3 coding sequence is TGCAGTGCTAGCTCGGGGGGCAGCACAGATACGCAGTATTTT. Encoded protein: CSASSGGSTDTQYF.

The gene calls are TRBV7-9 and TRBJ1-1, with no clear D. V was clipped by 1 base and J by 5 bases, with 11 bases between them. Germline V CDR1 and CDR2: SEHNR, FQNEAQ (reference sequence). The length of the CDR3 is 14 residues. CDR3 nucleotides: TGTGCCAGCAGCTTAGTAGGGTCAGTTACTGAAGCTTTCTTT. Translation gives CASSLVGSVTEAFF.

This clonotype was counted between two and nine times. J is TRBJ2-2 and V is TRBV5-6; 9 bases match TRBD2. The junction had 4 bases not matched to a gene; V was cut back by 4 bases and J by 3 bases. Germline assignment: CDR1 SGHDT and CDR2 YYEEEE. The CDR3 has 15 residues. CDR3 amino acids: CASSPWTSDTGELFF. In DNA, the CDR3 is TGTGCCAGCAGCCCATGGACTAGCGACACCGGGGAGCTGTTTTTT.

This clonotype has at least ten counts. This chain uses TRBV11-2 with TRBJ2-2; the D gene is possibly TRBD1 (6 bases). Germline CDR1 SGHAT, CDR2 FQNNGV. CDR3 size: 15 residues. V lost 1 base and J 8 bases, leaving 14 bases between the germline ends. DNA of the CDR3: TGTGCCAGCAGCTTAGGCATCAGGGGTCCAGGGGAGCTGTTTTTT. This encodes CASSLGIRGPGELFF.

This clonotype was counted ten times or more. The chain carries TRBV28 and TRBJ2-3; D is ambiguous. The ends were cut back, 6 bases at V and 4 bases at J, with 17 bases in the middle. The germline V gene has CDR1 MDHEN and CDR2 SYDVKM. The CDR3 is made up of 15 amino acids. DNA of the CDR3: TGTGCCAGCAGAAGAGCGTCGGATTTGCCAGATACGCAGTATTTT. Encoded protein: CASRRASDLPDTQYF.

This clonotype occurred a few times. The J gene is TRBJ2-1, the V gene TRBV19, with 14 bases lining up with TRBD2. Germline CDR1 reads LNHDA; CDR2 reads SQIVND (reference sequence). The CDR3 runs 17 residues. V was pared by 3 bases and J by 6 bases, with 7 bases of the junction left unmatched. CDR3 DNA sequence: TGTGCCAGTAGTATCGGACTAGCGGGGGGCACCCTCAATGAGCAGTTCTTC. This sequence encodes CASSIGLAGGTLNEQFF.

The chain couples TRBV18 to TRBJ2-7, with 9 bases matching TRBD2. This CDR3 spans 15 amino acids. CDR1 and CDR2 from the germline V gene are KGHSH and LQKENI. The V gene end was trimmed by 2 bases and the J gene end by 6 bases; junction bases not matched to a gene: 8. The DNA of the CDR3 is TGTGCCAGCTCACCAAAGTTAGCGGGAGCGAGCGAGCAGTACTTC. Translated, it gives CASSPKLAGASEQYF.

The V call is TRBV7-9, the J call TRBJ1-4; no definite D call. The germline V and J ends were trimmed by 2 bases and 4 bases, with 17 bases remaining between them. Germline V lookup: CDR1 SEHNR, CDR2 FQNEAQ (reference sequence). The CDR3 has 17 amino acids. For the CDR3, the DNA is TGTGCCAGCAGCTTAAGCTATCGCGGGCGCCTTAATGAAAAACTGTTTTTT. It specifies CASSLSYRGRLNEKLFF.

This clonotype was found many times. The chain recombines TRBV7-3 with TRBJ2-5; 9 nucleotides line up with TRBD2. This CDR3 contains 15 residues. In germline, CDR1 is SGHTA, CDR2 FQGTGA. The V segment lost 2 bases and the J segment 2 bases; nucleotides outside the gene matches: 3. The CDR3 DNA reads TGTGCCAGCAGCTTAGGCCTAGCGGGACAAGAGACCCAGTACTTC. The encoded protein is CASSLGLAGQETQYF.

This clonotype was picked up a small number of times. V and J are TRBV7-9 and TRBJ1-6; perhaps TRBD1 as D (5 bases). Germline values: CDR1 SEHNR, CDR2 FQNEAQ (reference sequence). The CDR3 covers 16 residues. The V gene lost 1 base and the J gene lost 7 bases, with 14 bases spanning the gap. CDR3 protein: CASSLGLGLTNSPLHF. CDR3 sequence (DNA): TGTGCCAGCAGCTTAGGTTTGGGACTTACAAATTCACCCCTCCACTTT.

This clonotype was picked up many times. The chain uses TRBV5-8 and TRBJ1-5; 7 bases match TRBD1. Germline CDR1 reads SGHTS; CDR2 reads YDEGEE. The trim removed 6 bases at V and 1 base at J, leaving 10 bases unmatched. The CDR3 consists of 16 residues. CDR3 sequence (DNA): TGTGCCAGCACGTCCCGACAGGGCTTGAGCAATCAGCCCCAGCATTTT. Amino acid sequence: CASTSRQGLSNQPQHF.

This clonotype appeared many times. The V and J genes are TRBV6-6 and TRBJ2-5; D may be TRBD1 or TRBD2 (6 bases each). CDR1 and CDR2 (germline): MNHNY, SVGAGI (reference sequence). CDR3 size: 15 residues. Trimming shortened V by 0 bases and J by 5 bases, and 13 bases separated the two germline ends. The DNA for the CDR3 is TGTGCCAGCAGTTACTCGGGGGGCGGGGAGGAGACCCAGTACTTC. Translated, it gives CASSYSGGGEETQYF.

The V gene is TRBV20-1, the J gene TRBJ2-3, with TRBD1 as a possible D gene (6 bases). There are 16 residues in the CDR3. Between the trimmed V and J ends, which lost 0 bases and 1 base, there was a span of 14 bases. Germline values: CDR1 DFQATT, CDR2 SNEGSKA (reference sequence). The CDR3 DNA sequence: TGCAGTGCTAGAGATCCAGGGGCGCAGGGCACAGATACGCAGTATTTT. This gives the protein CSARDPGAQGTDTQYF.